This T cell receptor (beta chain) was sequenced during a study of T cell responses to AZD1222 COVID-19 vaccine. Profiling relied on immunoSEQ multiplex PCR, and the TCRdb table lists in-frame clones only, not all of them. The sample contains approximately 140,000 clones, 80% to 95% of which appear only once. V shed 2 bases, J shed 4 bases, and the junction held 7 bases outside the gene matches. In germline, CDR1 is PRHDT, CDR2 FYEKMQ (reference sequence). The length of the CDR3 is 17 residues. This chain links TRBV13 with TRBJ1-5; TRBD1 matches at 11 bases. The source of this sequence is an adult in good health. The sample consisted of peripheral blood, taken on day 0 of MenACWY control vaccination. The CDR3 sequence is CASSLRTGGPYNQPQHF. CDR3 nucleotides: TGTGCCAGCAGCTTAAGGACAGGGGGCCCTTATAATCAGCCCCAGCATTTT. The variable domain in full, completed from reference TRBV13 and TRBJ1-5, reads AAGVIQSPRHLIKEKRETATLKCYPIPRHDTVYWYQQGPGQDPQFLISFYEKMQSDKGSIPDRFSAQQFSDYHSELNMSSLELGDSALYFCASSLRTGGPYNQPQHFGDGTRLSIL.